One sample yielded the 11 T cell receptor beta chains listed below, sequenced in a study of tumor-infiltrating lymphocytes in primary liver carcinoma. From around 500 ng total RNA, TCR beta cDNA was generated with a primer in the constant region. Construction of TCR beta libraries relied on three successive nested multiplex PCR rounds employing slightly modified ARM-PCR. In the first two PCR rounds, TRBV1-TRBV30 forward primers were paired with a C-beta reverse primer, and each round lasted roughly 10 cycles. TCRdb analysed the multiplex PCR reads with MiXCR anew, one entry per CDR3 protein. The profile shows 85,000 to 100,000 distinct CDR3 sequences, just over 65% of them singletons. Co-extracting RNA and DNA was done with about 17-31 mg of unsorted bulk tissue as input. Specimen: tumor-adjacent normal liver tissue. All receptors derive from a man aged 35 to 55 with primary liver carcinoma and hepatitis B virus infection.

As regards this clonotype: A much larger clonotype is one base distant, so this may be a read error. The chain couples TRBV5-4 to TRBJ2-3; weak D call: TRBD2 (5 bases). With 0 bases removed from V and 5 bases from J, the gap between germline ends came to 13 bases. Germline V gene sequence: CDR1 SGHNT, CDR2 YYREEE (reference sequence). CDR3 length: 15 amino acids. CDR3 sequence reads: CASSLGSVSLDTQYF. As DNA, the CDR3 is TGTGCCAGCAGCTTGGGTAGCGTGAGTTTAGATACGCAGTATTTT.

This clonotype was recorded a few times. Germline is not matched at one junction end, which may reflect a read error. The chain carries TRBV5-5 and TRBJ2-3; perhaps TRBD1 as D (6 bases). CDR1 and CDR2 (germline): SGHKS, YYEKEE (reference sequence). The CDR3 sequence is 12 residues long. The CDR3 loop is CASSLGTDMQYF. CDR3 nucleotides: TGTGCCAGCAGCTTGGGGACAGATATGCAGTATTTT. The whole variable domain, filled in from reference TRBV5-5 and TRBJ2-3, reads DAGVTQSPTHLIKTRGQQVTLRCSPISGHKSVSWYQQVLGQGPQFIFQYYEKEERGRGNFPDRFSARQFPNYSSELNVNALLLGDSALYLCASSLGTDMQYFGPGTRLTVL.

The chain uses TRBV11-1 and TRBJ2-2; D remains unclear. CDR1 and CDR2 (germline): SGHAT, FQDESV (reference sequence). This CDR3 is 15 amino acids long. Trimming removed 11 bases from V and 0 bases from J, with 16 bases in between. Here the CDR3 DNA reads TGTGCCCGTAGCCTGGTGTCCGCGAACACCGGGGAGCTGTTTTTT. Translation gives CARSLVSANTGELFF. Based on the CDR3 plus reference TRBV11-1 and TRBJ2-2, the full variable domain is EAEVAQSPRYKITEKSQAVAFWCDPISGHATLYWYRQILGQGPELLVQFQDESVVDDSQLPKDRFSAERLKGVDSTLKIQPAELGDSAMYLCARSLVSANTGELFFGEGSRLTVL.

Points on this clonotype: This likely comes from a read error, as the CDR3 has no conserved phenylalanine or tryptophan at its end. The rearrangement links TRBV10-3 to TRBJ2-7; 9 bases map to TRBD2. J lost 1 base, V lost 7 bases, and 5 bases had no gene match. This CDR3 comprises 14 residues. Germline-derived CDR1 and CDR2 are ENHRY and SYGVKD. Here the CDR3 DNA reads TGTGCCATCAATGCTAGCGGGACGTCCTACGAGCAGTACTCC. Encoded protein: CAINASGTSYEQYS.

Of note for this clonotype: Compared with germline, one end of the junction differs, possibly owing to a read error. J is TRBJ1-5 and V is TRBV6-2 or TRBV6-3, with D tentatively TRBD1 (5 bases). This CDR3 contains 17 residues. Per the germline V gene, CDR1 is MNHEY and CDR2 is SVGEGT. CDR3: CASRRRTEKGPNQSQHF. CDR3 nucleotides: TGTGCCAGCAGGCGGAGGACGGAAAAGGGACCCAATCAGTCCCAGCATTTT.

This clonotype was seen repeatedly, ten times or more. This sequence joins TRBV6-5 and TRBJ1-1; maybe TRBD1 (6 bases). The CDR3 contains 14 residues. V was shortened by 6 bases and J by 1 base, with 12 bases between the two germline ends. Germline assignment: CDR1 MNHEY and CDR2 SVGAGI. The CDR3 region has the DNA TGTGCCAGCAGGTGGCTGGGGGCGAACACTGAAGCTTTCTTT. This sequence encodes CASRWLGANTEAFF.

A single count supports this clonotype. The chain employs TRBV12-3 or TRBV12-4 and TRBJ2-1, with D perhaps given as TRBD1 or TRBD2 (9 bases each). This CDR3 is 18 amino acids long. V lost 5 bases to trimming and J lost 7 bases, with 27 bases between them. The CDR3 loop reads CASSPTGGIAGAKNEQFF. CDR3 in DNA: TGTGCCAGCAGTCCGACAGGGGGGATAGCGGGAGCCAAGAATGAGCAGTTCTTC.

This clonotype was detected many times. The chain carries TRBV4-1 and TRBJ2-3; D is unresolved. Between the trimmed V and J ends, which lost 5 bases and 2 bases, there was a span of 11 bases. CDR1 and CDR2 (germline): MGHRA, YSYEKL. The CDR3 has 14 amino acids. CDR3 bases: TGCGCCAGCAGCTACCGTCAAGCCACAGATACGCAGTATTTT. Protein: CASSYRQATDTQYF.

This clonotype was seen many times. The V call is TRBV6-6, the J call TRBJ1-1, with D unresolved. This CDR3 region has 13 residues. The V gene lost 2 bases and the J gene lost 4 bases, with 8 bases spanning the gap. Germline assignment: CDR1 MNHNY and CDR2 SVGAGI (reference sequence). CDR3 in DNA: TGTGCCAGCAGTTACGTAAGGAGCACTGAAGCTTTCTTT. It codes for CASSYVRSTEAFF.

Of note for this clonotype: At one end, the junction sequence differs from germline, possibly due to a read error. This sequence joins TRBV11-1 and TRBJ2-2; possibly TRBD1 for D (6 bases). Germline V gene lookup returns CDR1 SGHAT and CDR2 FQDESV (reference sequence). The CDR3 contains 13 residues. CDR3 protein: CASSFWDTGEMFF. The DNA for the CDR3 is TGTGCCAGCAGCTTTTGGGACACCGGGGAGATGTTTTTT.

A remark on this clonotype: Germline and junction disagree at one end, which may indicate a read error. The chain recombines TRBV5-4 with TRBJ1-1, with unresolved D. Germline V gene data show CDR1 as SGHNT and CDR2 as YYREEE (reference sequence). CDR3 length equals 13 residues. CDR3 nucleotide sequence: TGTGCCAGTAGCTTCATGGTTAGCACTGAAGCTTTCTTT. This sequence encodes CASSFMVSTEAFF. The full variable domain, its missing parts supplied by reference TRBV5-4 and TRBJ1-1, is ETGVTQSPTHLIKTRGQQVTLRCSSQSGHNTVSWYQQALGQGPQFIFQYYREEENGRGNFPPRFSGLQFPNYSSELNVNALELDDSALYLCASSFMVSTEAFFGQGTRLTVV.